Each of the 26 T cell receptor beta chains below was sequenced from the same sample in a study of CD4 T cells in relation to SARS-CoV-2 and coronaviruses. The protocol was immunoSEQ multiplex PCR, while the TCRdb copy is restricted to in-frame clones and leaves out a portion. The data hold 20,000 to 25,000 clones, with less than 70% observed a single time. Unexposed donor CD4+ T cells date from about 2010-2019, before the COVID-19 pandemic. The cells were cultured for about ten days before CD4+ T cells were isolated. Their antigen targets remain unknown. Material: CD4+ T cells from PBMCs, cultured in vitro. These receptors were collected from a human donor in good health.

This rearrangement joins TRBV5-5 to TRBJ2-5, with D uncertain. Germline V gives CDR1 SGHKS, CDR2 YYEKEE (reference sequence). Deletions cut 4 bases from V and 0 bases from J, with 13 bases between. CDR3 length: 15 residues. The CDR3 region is CASSPPFGYQETQYF. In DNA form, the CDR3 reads TGTGCCAGCAGCCCCCCCTTCGGGTACCAAGAGACCCAGTACTTC.

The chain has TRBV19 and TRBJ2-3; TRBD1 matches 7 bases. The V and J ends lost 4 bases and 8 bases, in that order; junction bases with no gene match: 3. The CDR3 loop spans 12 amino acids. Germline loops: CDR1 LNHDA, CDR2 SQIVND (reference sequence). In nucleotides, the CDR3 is TGTGCCAGTAGTAGGGACAGCCTTACGCAGTATTTT. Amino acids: CASSRDSLTQYF.

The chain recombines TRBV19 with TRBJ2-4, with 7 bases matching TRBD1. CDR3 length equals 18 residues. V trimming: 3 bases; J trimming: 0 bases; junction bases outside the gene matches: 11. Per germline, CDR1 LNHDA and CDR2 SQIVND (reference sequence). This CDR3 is CASSIGQGVSLAKNIQYF. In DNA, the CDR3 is TGTGCCAGTAGTATTGGTCAGGGGGTCTCGTTAGCCAAAAACATTCAGTACTTC.

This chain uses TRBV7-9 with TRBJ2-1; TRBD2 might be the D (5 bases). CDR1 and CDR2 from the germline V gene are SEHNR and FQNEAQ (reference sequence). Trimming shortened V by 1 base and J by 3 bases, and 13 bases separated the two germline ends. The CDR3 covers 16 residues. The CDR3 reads CASSLGETAYYNEQFF. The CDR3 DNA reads TGTGCCAGCAGCTTAGGGGAGACTGCCTACTACAATGAGCAGTTCTTC. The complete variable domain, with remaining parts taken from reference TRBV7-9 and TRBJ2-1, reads DTGVSQNPRHKITKRGQNVTFRCDPISEHNRLYWYRQTLGQGPEFLTYFQNEAQLEKSRLLSDRFSAERPKGSFSTLEIQRTEQGDSAMYLCASSLGETAYYNEQFFGPGTRLTVL.

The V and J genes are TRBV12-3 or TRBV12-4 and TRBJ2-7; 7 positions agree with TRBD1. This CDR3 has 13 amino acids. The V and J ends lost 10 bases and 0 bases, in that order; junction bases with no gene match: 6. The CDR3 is CATGRDSSYEQYF. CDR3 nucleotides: TGTGCCACCGGCCGGGACAGCTCCTACGAGCAGTACTTC.

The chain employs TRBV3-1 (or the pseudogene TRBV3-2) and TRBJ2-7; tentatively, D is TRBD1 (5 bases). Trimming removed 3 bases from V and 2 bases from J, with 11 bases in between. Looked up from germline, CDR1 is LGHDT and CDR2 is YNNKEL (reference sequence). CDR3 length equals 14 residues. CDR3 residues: CASSHSTATYEQYF. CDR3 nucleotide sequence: TGTGCCAGCAGCCATTCGACAGCAACCTACGAGCAGTACTTC.

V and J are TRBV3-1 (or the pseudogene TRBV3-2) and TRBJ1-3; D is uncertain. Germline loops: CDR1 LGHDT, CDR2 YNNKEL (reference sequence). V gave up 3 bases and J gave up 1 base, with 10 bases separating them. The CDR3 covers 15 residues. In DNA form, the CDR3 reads TGTGCCAGCAGCCAGCCCCTAGGGTCTGGAAACACCATATATTTT. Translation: CASSQPLGSGNTIYF.

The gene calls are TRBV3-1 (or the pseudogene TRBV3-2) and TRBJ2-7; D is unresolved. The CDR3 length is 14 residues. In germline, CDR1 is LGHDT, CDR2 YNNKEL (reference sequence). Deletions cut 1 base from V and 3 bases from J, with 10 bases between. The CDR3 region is CASSQVPLRYEQYF. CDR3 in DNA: TGTGCCAGCAGCCAAGTCCCCCTCCGCTACGAGCAGTACTTC.

The CDR3 loop reads CSASKGLQETQYF. In DNA form, the CDR3 reads TGCAGTGCTAGTAAGGGGTTGCAAGAGACCCAGTACTTC. The chain combines TRBV20-1 with TRBJ2-5; maybe TRBD1 (5 bases). CDR1 is DFQATT and CDR2 is SNEGSKA in the germline V gene (reference sequence). This CDR3 has 13 amino acids. The germline V and J ends were trimmed by 3 bases and 2 bases, with 10 bases remaining between them.

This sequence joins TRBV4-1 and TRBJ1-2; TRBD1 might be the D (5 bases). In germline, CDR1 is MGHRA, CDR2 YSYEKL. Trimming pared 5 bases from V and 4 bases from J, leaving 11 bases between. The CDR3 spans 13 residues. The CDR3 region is CASSKGEIYGYTF. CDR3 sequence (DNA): TGCGCCAGCAGCAAAGGGGAGATCTATGGCTACACCTTC.

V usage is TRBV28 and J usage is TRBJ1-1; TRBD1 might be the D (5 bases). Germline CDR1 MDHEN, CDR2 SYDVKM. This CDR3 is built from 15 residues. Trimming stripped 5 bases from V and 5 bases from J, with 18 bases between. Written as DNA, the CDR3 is TGTGCCAGCAGTCCGAGCACTCCTCAGGGAACTGAAGCTTTCTTT. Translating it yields CASSPSTPQGTEAFF. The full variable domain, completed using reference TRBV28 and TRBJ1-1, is DVKVTQSSRYLVKRTGEKVFLECVQDMDHENMFWYRQDPGLGLRLIYFSYDVKMKEKGDIPEGYSVSREKKERFSLILESASTNQTSMYLCASSPSTPQGTEAFFGQGTRLTVV.

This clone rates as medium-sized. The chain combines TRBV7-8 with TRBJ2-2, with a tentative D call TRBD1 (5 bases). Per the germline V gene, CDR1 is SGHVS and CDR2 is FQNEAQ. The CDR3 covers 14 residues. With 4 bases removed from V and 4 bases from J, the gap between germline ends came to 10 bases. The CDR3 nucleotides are TGTGCCAGCAGCTCCAGGGAAGGCACCGGGGAGCTGTTTTTT. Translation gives CASSSREGTGELFF.

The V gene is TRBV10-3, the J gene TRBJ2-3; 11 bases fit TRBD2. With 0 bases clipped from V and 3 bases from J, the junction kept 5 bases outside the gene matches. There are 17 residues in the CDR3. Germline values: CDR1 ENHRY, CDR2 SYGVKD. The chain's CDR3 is CAISESSTSGRTDTQYF. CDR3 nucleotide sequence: TGTGCCATCAGTGAGTCGTCCACTAGCGGGAGAACAGATACGCAGTATTTT.

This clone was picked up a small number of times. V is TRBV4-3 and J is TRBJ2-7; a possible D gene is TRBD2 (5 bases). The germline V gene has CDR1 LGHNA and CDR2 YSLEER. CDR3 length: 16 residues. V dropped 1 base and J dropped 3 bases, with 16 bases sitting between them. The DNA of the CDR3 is TGCGCCAGCAGCCAAGGACGGAGCCCTAGCATCTACGAGCAGTACTTC. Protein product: CASSQGRSPSIYEQYF.

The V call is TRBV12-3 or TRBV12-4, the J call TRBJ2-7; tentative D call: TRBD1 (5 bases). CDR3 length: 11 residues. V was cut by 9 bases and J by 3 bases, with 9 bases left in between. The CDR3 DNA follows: TGTGCCAGTCAGCAGGGCTACGAGCAGTACTTC. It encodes CASQQGYEQYF.

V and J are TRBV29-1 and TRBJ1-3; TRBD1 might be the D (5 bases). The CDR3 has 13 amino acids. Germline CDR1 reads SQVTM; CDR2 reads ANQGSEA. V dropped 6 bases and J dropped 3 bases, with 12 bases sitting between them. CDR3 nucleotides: TGCAGCGTGAGGGGACTGGGTGGAAACACCATATATTTT. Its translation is CSVRGLGGNTIYF. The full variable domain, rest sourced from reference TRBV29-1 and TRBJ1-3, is SAVISQKPSRDICQRGTSLTIQCQVDSQVTMMFWYRQQPGQSLTLIATANQGSEATYESGFVIDKFPISRPNLTFSTLTVSNMSPEDSSIYLCSVRGLGGNTIYFGEGSWLTVV.

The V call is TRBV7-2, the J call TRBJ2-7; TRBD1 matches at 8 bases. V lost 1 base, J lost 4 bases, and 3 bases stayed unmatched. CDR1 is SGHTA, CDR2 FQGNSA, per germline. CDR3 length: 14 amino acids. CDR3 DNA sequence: TGTGCCAGCAGCTTAGATACAGGGGGTTACGAGCAGTACTTC. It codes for CASSLDTGGYEQYF.

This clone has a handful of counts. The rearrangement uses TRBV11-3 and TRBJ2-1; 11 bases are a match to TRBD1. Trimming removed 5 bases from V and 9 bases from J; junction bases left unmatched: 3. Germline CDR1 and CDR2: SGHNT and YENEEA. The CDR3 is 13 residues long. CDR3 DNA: TGTGCCAGCAGCGGACAGGGGGCGGGTGAGCAGTTCTTC. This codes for CASSGQGAGEQFF.

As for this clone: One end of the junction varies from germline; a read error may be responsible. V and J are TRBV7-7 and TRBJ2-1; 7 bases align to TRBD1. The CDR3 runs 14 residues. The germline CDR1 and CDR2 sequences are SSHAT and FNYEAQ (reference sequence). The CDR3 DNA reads TGTGCTAGCAGCCCCGGGACAGATACCAATGAGCAGTTCTTC. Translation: CASSPGTDTNEQFF.

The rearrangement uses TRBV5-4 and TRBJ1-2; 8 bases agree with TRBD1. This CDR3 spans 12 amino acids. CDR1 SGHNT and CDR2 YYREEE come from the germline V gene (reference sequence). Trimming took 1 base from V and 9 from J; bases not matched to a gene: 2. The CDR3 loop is CASSLRTGSYTF. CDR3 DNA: TGTGCCAGCAGCTTGAGGACAGGGAGCTACACCTTC.

The CDR3: CASSYPPRASTDTQYF. In nucleotides, the CDR3 is TGTGCCAGCAGTTACCCCCCAAGGGCTAGCACAGATACGCAGTATTTT. The rearrangement uses TRBV6-2 or TRBV6-3 and TRBJ2-3; D gene uncertain. This CDR3 has 16 amino acids. Per the germline V gene, CDR1 is MNHEY and CDR2 is SVGEGT. V was trimmed by 2 bases and J by 0 bases, leaving 12 bases between them.

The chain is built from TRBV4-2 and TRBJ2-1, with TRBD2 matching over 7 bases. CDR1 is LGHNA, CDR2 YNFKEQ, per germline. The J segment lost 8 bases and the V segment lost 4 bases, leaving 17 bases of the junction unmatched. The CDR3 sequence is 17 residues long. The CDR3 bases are TGTGCCAGCAGCCCCCGTCGGTGGGGGAGGGTTGGGGATGAGCAGTTCTTC. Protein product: CASSPRRWGRVGDEQFF.

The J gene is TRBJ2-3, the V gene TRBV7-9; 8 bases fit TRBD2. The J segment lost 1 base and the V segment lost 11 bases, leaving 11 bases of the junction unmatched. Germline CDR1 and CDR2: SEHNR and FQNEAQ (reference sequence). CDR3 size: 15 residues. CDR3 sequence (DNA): TGTGCCGGGACCACTATGACTAGCGGCACAGATACGCAGTATTTT. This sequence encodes CAGTTMTSGTDTQYF.

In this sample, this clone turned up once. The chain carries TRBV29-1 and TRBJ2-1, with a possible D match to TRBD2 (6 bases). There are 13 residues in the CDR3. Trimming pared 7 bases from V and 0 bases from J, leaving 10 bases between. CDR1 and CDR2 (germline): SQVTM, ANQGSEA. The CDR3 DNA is TGCAGCGGGGACTCGAGCTCCTACAATGAGCAGTTCTTC. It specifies CSGDSSSYNEQFF.

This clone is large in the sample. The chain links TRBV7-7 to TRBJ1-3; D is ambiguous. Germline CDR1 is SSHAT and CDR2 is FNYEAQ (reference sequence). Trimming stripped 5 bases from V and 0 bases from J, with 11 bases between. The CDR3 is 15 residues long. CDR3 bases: TGTGCCAGCAGCCCCGGAGGGATCTCTGGAAACACCATATATTTT. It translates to CASSPGGISGNTIYF.

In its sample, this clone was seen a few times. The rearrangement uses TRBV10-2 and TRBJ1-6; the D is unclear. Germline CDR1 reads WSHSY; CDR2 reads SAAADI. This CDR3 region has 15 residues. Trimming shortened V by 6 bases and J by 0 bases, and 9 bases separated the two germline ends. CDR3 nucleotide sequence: TGCGCCAGCAGAGAGGAGAGCTCCTATAATTCACCCCTCCACTTT. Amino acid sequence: CASREESSYNSPLHF.